The entry below gives a single TCR beta chain sequence along with its context. As for treatment: around 19 received Ad26.COV2.S at low or high dose, single or two shots; about five received placebo; per-sample allocation not given. Sampling took place 63 days after the first vaccine or placebo injection. In Boston, the donor was an adult between 18-55 years of age. This specimen belongs to a study of Ad26.COV2.S vaccination and SARS-CoV-2 variants. The CDR3 is 12 residues long. Trimming removed 8 bases at V and 4 bases at J, with 10 bases between. Germline V gene lookup returns CDR1 SGHRS and CDR2 YFSETQ. The table came from immunoSEQ multiplex PCR; TCRdb's copy has only in-frame clones and leaves some out. The sample lists around 370,000 clones; approximately 81% were seen once.

Sample: peripheral blood, taken in a trial of Ad26.COV2.S vaccine versus placebo. The chain is built from TRBV5-1 and TRBJ2-1; TRBD1 is a possible D gene (6 bases). The sequence derives from a person aged 18-65 years who received the Ad26.COV2.S COVID-19 vaccine or a placebo. This CDR3 reads CASIRGYNEQFF. CDR3 nucleotides: TGCGCCAGTATCAGGGGATACAATGAGCAGTTCTTC.